This TCR beta chain comes out of a study of human T cells and chemical hapten exposure. This CDR3 has 15 residues. CDR1 is MNHNY and CDR2 is SVGAGI in the germline V gene (reference sequence). V was pared by 7 bases and J by 7 bases, with 20 bases between. The table lists this clonotype with many counts. TCRdb passed the RACE reads through MiXCR, listing each CDR3 protein once. The sample gives more than 45,000 distinct CDR3 sequences, 9.5% to 15% of which show up once; 2% to 2.5% is in the top ten. Sample time point: patch test 3, about 24 weeks after DPC sensitization. Treatment meaning: therapeutic diphenylcyclopropenone sensitization with weekly scalp DPC.

This TCR was sampled from a man aged 30 to 39 with alopecia areata. Some clones in this sample may be carry-over from other donors' samples. Specimen: whole blood, collected in connection with sensitization to the hapten diphenylcyclopropenone (DPC). The chain uses TRBV6-6 and TRBJ2-1; maybe TRBD1 (5 bases). In DNA, the CDR3 is TGTGCCAGCACCAAACAGGAGTTGGTTGGGAATGAGCAGTTCTTC. Residues: CASTKQELVGNEQFF.